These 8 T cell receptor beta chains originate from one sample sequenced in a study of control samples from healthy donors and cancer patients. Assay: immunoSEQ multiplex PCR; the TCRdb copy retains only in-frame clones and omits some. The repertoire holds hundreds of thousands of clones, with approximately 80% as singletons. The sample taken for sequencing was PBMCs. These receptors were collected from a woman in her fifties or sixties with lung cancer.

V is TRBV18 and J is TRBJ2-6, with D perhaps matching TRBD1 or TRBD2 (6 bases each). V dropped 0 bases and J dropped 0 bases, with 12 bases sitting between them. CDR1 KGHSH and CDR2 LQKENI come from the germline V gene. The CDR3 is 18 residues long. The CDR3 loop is CASSPPGGFSSGANVLTF. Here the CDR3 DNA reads TGTGCCAGCTCACCACCGGGGGGCTTTAGCTCTGGGGCCAACGTCCTGACTTTC.

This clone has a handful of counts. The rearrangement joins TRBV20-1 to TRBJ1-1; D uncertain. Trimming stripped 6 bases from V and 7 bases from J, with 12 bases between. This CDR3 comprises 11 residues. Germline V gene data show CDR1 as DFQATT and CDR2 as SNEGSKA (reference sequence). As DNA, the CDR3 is TGCAGTGCCTATGACGTTTTTGAAGCTTTCTTT. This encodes CSAYDVFEAFF.

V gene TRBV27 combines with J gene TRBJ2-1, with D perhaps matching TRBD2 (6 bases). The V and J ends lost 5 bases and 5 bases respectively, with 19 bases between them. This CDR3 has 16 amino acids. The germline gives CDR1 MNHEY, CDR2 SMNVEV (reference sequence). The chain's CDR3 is CASSPVGGRENNEQFF. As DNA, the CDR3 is TGTGCCAGCAGTCCGGTGGGGGGACGGGAAAACAATGAGCAGTTCTTC.

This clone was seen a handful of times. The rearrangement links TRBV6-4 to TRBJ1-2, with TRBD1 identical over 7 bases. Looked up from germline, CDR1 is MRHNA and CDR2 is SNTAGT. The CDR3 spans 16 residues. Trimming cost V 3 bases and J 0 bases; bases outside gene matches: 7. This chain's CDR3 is CASSEAPGTANYGYTF. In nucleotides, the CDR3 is TGTGCCAGCAGTGAAGCCCCCGGGACAGCTAACTATGGCTACACCTTC.

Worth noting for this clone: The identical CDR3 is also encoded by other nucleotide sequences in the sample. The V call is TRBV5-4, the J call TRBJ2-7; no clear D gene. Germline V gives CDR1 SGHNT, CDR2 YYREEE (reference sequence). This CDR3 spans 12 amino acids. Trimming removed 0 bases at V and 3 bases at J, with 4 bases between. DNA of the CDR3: TGTGCCAGCAGCTTGGATGGCTACGAGCAGTACTTC. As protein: CASSLDGYEQYF.

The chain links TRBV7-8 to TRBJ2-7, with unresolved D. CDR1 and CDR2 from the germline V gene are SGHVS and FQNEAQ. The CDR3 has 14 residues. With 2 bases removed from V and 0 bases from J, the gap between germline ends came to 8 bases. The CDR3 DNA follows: TGTGCCAGCAGCTTATGGTCGTACTCCTACGAGCAGTACTTC. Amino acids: CASSLWSYSYEQYF.

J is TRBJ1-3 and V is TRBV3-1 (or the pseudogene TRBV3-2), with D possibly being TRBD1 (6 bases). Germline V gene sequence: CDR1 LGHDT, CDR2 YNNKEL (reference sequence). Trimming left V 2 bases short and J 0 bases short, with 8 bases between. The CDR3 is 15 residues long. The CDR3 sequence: CASSQTGISGNTIYF. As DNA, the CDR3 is TGTGCCAGCAGCCAAACAGGGATCTCTGGAAACACCATATATTTT.

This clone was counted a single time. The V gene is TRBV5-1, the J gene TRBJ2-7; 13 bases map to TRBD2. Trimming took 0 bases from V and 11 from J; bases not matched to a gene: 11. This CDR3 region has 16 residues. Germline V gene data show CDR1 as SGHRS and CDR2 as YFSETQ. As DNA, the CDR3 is TGCGCCAGCAGCTTGGGAACTAGCGGGGGGGCAGGGCGGAAGTACTTC. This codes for CASSLGTSGGAGRKYF.